This T cell receptor beta chain was observed in a study of shared T cell receptors in the human thymus. The assay was immunoSEQ multiplex PCR, and TCRdb's table has in-frame clones only and misses some. The sample holds 600,000 or so clones, around 87% seen once. The same data also went into a second study, on human thymus T cells.

The sample was thymocytes. The source is a boy less than two years old with a congenital heart defect.

The CDR3 sequence is CAWIRGRAEETQYF. DNA for the CDR3: TGTGCCTGGATTAGAGGGAGGGCCGAGGAGACCCAGTACTTC. The J gene is TRBJ2-5, the V gene TRBV30; 7 bases map to TRBD2. V was clipped by 4 bases and J by 5 bases; unmatched bases: 10. Germline values: CDR1 GTSNPN, CDR2 SVGIG (reference sequence). The CDR3 contains 14 residues.